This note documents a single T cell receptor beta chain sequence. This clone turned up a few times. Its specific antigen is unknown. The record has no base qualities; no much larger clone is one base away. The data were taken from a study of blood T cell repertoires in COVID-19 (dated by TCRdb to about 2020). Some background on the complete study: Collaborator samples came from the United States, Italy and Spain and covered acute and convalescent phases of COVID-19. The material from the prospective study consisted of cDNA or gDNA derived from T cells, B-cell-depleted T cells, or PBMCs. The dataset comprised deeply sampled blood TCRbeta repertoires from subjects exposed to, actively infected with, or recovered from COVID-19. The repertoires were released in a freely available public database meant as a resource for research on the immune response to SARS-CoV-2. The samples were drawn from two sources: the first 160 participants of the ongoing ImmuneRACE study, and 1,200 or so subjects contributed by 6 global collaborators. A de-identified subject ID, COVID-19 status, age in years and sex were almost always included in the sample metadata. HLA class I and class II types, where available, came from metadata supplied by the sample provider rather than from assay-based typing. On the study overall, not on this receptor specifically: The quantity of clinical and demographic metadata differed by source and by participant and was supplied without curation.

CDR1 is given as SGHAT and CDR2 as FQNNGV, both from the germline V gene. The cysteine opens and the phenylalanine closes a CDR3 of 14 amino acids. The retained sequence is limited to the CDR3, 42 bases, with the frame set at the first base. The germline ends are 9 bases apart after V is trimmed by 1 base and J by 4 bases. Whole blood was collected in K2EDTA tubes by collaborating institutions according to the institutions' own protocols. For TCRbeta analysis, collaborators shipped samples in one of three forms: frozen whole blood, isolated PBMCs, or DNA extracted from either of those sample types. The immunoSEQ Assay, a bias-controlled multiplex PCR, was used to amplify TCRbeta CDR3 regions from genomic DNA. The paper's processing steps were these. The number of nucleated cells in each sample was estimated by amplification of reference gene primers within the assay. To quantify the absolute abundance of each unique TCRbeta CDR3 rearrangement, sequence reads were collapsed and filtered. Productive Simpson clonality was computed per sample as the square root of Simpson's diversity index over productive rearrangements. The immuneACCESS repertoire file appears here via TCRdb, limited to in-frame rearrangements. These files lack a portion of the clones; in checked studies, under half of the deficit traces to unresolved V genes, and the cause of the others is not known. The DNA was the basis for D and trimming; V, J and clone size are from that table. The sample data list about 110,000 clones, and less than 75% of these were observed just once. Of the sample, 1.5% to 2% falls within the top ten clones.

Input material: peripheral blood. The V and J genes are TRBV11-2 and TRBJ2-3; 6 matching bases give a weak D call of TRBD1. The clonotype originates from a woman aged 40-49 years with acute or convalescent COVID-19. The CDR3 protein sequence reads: CASSLGGGPDTQYF. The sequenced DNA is TGTGCCAGCAGCTTAGGTGGGGGCCCAGATACGCAGTATTTT.